This TCR beta chain was sequenced in a study of OX40 agonist ivuxolimab in advanced cancers. This clone occurred a few times. Germline V gene lookup returns CDR1 LNHDA and CDR2 SQIVND (reference sequence). The CDR3 sequence is 15 residues long. With V trimmed by 6 bases and J by 5 bases, 8 bases remained unmatched. Clones were read by immunoSEQ multiplex PCR, and TCRdb kept only the in-frame ones, dropping some. The sample lists about 73,000 clones, approximately 79% occurring once. Sample: CD4+ or CD8+ T cells sorted from blood, taken in a trial of the OX40 agonist ivuxolimab. This receptor was taken from an adult with an advanced solid tumor such as melanoma, head and neck, liver or kidney cancer. V is TRBV19 and J is TRBJ1-3; 9 bases are shared with TRBD1. CDR3 protein: CASRPYRGLRNTIYF. CDR3 bases: TGTGCCAGTAGGCCTTACAGGGGGCTGAGAAACACCATATATTTT.